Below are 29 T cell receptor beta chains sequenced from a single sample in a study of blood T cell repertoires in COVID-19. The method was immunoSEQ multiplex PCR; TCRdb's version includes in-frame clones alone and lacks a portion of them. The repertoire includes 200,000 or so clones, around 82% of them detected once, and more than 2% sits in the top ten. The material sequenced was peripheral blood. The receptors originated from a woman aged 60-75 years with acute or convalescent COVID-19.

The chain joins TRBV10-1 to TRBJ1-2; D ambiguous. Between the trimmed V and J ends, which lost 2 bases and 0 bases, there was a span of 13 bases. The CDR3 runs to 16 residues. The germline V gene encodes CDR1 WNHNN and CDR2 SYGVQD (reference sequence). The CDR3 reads CASSEVREQANYGYTF. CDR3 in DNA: TGCGCCAGCAGTGAGGTGAGGGAACAAGCTAACTATGGCTACACCTTC.

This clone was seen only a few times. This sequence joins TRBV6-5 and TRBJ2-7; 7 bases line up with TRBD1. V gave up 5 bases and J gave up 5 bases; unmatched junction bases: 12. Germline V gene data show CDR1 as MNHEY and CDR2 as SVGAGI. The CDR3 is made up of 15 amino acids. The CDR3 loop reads CASSPQDRMGNEQYF. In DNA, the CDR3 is TGTGCCAGCAGTCCCCAGGACAGGATGGGAAACGAGCAGTACTTC.

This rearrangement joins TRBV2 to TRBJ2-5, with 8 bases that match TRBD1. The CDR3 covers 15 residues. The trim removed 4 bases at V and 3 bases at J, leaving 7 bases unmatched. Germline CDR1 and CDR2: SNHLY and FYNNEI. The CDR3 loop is CASSARGRVKETQYF. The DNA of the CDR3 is TGTGCCAGCAGTGCCAGGGGGCGCGTCAAAGAGACCCAGTACTTC. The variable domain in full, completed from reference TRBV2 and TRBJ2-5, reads EPEVTQTPSHQVTQMGQEVILRCVPISNHLYFYWYRQILGQKVEFLVSFYNNEISEKSEIFDDQFSVERPDGSNFTLKIRSTKLEDSAMYFCASSARGRVKETQYFGPGTRLLVL.

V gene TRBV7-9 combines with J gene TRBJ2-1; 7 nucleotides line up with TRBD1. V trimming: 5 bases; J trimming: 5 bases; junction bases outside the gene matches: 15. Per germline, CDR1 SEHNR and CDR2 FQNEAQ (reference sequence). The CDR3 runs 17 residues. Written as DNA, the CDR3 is TGTGCCAGCAGCCCTTTGGTGGGACAGACTGTCCACAATGAGCAGTTCTTC. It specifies CASSPLVGQTVHNEQFF. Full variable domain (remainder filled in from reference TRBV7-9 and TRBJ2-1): DTGVSQNPRHKITKRGQNVTFRCDPISEHNRLYWYRQTLGQGPEFLTYFQNEAQLEKSRLLSDRFSAERPKGSFSTLEIQRTEQGDSAMYLCASSPLVGQTVHNEQFFGPGTRLTVL.

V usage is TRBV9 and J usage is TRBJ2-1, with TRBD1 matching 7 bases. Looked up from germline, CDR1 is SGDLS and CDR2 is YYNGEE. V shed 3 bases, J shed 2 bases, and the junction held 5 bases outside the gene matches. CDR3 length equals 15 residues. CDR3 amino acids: CASSETGTAYNEQFF. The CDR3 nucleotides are TGTGCCAGCAGCGAGACCGGGACAGCCTACAATGAGCAGTTCTTC.

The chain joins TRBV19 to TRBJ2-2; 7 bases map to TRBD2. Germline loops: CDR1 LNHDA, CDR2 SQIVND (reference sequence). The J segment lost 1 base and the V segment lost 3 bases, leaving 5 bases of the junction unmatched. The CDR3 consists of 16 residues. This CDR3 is CASSIALARNTGELFF. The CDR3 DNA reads TGTGCCAGTAGTATCGCACTAGCGCGGAACACCGGGGAGCTGTTTTTT.

Written as DNA, the CDR3 is TGTGCCTGGAGTACGACAGGGATTTACACTGAAGCTTTCTTT. Its translation: CAWSTTGIYTEAFF. The chain joins TRBV30 to TRBJ1-1; TRBD1 agrees at 7 bases. This CDR3 has 14 residues. CDR1 and CDR2 (germline): GTSNPN, SVGIG (reference sequence). The trim removed 2 bases at V and 3 bases at J, leaving 6 bases unmatched.

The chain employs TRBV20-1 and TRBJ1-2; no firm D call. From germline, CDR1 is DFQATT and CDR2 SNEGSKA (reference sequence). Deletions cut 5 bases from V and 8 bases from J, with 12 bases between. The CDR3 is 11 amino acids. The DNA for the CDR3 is TGCAGTGCTCCCTTCCCGGGAGGCTACACCTTC. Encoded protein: CSAPFPGGYTF.

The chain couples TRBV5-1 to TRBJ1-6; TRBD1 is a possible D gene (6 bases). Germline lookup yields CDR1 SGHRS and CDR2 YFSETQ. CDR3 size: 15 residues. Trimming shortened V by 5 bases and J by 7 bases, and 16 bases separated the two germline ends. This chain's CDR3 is CASSYSGQGNSPLHF. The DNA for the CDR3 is TGCGCCAGCAGTTATTCGGGACAAGGGAATTCACCCCTCCACTTT.

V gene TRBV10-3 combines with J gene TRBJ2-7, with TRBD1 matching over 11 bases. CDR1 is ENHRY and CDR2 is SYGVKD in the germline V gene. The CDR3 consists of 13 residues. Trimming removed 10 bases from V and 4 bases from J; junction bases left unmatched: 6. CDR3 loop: CATLGQGAYEQYF. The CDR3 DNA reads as TGTGCCACCCTTGGACAGGGGGCTTACGAGCAGTACTTC.

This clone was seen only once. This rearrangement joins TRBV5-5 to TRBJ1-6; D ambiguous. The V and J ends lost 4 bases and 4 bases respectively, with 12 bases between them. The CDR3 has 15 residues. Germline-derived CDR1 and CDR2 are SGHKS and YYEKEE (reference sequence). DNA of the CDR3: TGTGCCAGCAGCCCCGGAGCAGAGTATAATTCACCCCTCCACTTT. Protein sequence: CASSPGAEYNSPLHF.

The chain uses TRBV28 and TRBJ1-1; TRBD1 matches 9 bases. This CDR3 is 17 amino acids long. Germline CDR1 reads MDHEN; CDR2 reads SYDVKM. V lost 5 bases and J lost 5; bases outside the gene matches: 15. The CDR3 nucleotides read TGTGCCAGCAGTCTCTCCGGGACAGGGAGGGAAGGGACTGAAGCTTTCTTT. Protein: CASSLSGTGREGTEAFF.

The CDR3 loop is CASRLAGGNYEQYF. As DNA, the CDR3 is TGTGCCAGCAGGCTAGCGGGGGGAAATTACGAGCAGTACTTC. The genes are TRBV7-3 and TRBJ2-7, with 11 bases fitting TRBD2. The J segment lost 4 bases and the V segment lost 6 bases, leaving 5 bases of the junction unmatched. In germline, CDR1 is SGHTA, CDR2 FQGTGA. The CDR3 is 14 residues long.

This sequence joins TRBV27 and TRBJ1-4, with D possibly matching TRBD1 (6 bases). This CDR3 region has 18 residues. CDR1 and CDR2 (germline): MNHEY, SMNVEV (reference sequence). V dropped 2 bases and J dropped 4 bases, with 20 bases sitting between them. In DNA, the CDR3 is TGTGCCAGCAGTTTACGCCCGACAGGCCTATCCCTTAATGAAAAACTGTTTTTT. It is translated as CASSLRPTGLSLNEKLFF.

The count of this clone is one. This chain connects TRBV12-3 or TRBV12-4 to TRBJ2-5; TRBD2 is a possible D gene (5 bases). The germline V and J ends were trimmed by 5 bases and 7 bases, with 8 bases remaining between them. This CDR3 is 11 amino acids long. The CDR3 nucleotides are TGTGCCAGCAGTCGGGGTGGGACCCAGTACTTC. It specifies CASSRGGTQYF.

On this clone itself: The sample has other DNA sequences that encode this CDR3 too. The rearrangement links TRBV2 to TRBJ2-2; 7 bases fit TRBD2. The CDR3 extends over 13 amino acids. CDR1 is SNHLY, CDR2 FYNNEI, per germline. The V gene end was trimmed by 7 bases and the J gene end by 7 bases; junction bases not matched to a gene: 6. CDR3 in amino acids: CASTGGRGGELFF. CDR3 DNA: TGTGCCAGCACGGGGGGTCGGGGCGGGGAGCTGTTTTTT. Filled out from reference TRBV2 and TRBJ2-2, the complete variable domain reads EPEVTQTPSHQVTQMGQEVILRCVPISNHLYFYWYRQILGQKVEFLVSFYNNEISEKSEIFDDQFSVERPDGSNFTLKIRSTKLEDSAMYFCASTGGRGGELFFGEGSRLTVL.

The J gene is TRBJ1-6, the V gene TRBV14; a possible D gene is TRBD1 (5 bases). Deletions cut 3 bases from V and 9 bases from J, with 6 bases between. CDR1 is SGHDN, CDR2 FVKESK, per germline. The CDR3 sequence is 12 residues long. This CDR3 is CASSQTASPLHF. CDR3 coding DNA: TGTGCCAGCAGCCAGACAGCTTCACCCCTCCACTTT.

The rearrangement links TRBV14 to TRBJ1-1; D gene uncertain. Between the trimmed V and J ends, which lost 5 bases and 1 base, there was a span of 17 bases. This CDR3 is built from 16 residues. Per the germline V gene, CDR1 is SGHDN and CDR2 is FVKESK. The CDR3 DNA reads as TGTGCCAGCAGCTCAAGCGGGGTGGCTGGGAACACTGAAGCTTTCTTT. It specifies CASSSSGVAGNTEAFF.

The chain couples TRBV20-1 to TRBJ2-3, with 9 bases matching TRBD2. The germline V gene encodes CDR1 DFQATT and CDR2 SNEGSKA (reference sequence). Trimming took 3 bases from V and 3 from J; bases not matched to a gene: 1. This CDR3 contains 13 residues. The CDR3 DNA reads TGCAGTGCTAGTGGACTAGCGACAGATACGCAGTATTTT. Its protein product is CSASGLATDTQYF.

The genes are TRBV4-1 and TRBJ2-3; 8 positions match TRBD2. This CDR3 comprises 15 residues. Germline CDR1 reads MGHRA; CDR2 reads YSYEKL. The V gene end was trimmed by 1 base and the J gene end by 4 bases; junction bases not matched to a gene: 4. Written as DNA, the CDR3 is TGCGCCAGCAGCCAAGGGGTAGCGGGGCCAGATACGCAGTATTTT. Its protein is CASSQGVAGPDTQYF.

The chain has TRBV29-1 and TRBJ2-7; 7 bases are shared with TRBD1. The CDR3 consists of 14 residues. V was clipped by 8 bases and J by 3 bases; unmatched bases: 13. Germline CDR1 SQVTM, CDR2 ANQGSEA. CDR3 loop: CSPDQGQFFYEQYF. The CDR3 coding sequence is TGCAGCCCTGACCAGGGACAGTTTTTCTACGAGCAGTACTTC.

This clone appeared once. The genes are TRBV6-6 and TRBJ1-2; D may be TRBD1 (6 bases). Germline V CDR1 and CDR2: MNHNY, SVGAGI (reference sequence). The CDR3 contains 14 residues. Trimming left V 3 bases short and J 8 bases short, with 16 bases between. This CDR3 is CASSYSGAPEGYTF. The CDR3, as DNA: TGTGCCAGCAGTTATTCAGGGGCTCCTGAAGGCTACACCTTC.

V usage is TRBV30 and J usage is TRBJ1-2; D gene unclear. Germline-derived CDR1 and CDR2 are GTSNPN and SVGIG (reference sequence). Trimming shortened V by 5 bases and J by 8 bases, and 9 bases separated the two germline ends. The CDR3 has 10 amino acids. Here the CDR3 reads CAWGPQGYTF. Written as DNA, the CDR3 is TGTGCCTGGGGGCCACAAGGCTACACCTTC.

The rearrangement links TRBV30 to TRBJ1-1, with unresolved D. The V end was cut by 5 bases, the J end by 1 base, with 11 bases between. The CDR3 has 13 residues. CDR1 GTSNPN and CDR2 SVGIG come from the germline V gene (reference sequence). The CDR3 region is CAWCGRGNTEAFF. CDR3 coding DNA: TGTGCCTGGTGTGGACGGGGGAACACTGAAGCTTTCTTT.

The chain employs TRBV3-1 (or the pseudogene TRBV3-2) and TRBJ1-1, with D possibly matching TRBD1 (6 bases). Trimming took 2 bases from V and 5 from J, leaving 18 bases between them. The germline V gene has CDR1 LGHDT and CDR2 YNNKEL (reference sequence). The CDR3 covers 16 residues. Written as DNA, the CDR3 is TGTGCCAGCAGCCAAACAGGGATCATAGGAGGAACTGAAGCTTTCTTT. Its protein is CASSQTGIIGGTEAFF.

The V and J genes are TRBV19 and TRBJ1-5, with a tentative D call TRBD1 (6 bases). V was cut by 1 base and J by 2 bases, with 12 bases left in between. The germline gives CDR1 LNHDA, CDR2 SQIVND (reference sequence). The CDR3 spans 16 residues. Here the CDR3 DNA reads TGTGCCAGTAGTATAGTAGACGCAGGGGGCAATCAGCCCCAGCATTTT. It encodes CASSIVDAGGNQPQHF.

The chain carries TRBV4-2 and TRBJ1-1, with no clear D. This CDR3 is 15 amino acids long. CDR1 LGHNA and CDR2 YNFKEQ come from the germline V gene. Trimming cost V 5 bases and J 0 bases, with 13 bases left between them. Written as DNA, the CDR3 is TGTGCCAGCAGCTCAGCGGCAGGTATGAACACTGAAGCTTTCTTT. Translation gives CASSSAAGMNTEAFF.

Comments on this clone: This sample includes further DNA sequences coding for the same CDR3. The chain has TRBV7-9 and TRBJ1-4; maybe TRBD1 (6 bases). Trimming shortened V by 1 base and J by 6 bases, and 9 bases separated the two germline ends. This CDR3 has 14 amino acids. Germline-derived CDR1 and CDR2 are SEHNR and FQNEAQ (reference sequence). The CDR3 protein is CASSLGQGYEKLFF. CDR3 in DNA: TGTGCCAGCAGCTTAGGCCAGGGGTATGAAAAACTGTTTTTT.

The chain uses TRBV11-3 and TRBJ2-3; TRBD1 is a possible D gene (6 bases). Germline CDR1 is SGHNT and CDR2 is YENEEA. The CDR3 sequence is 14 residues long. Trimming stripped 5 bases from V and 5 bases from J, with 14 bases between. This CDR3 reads CASSTRQERDTQYF. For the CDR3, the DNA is TGTGCCAGCAGCACCCGACAGGAAAGAGATACGCAGTATTTT. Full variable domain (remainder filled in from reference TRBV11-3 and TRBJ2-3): EAGVVQSPRYKIIEKKQPVAFWCNPISGHNTLYWYLQNLGQGPELLIRYENEEAVDDSQLPKDRFSAERLKGVDSTLKIQPAELGDSAVYLCASSTRQERDTQYFGPGTRLTVL.